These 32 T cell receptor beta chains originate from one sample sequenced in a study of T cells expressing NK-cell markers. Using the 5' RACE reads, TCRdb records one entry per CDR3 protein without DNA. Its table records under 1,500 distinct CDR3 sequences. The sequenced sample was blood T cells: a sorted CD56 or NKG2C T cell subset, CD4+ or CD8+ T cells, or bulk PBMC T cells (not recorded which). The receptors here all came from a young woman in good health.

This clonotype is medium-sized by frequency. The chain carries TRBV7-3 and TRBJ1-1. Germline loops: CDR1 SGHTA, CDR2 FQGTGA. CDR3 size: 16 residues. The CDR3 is CASSLTGRGGVTEAFF.

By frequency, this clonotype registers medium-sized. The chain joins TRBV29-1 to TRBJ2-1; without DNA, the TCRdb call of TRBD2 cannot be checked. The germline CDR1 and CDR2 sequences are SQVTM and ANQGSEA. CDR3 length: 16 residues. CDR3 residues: CSVGGIEREGDNEQFF.

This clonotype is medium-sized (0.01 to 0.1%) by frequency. CDR3 sequence: CASSFGGRYSNQPQHF. The chain links TRBV12-3 or TRBV12-4 to TRBJ1-5. CDR3 size: 16 residues.

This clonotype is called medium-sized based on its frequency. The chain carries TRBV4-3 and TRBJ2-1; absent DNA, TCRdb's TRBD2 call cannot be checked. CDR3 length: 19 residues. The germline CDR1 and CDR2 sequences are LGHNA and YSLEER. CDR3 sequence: CASSQISLHPAGSYNEQFF.

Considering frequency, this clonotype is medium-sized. CDR3 amino acids: CASSLVLARSTDTQYF. The V and J genes are TRBV7-8 and TRBJ2-3; there is no DNA to check the TCRdb D call of TRBD2. The CDR3 is 16 amino acids. In germline, CDR1 is SGHVS, CDR2 FQNEAQ.

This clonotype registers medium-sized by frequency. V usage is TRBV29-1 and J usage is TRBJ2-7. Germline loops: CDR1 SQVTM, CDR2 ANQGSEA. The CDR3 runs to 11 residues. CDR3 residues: CSVERGSEQYF.

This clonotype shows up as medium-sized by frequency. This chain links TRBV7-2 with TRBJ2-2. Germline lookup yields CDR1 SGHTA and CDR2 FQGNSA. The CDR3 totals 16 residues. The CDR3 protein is CASSGPSLANTGELFF.

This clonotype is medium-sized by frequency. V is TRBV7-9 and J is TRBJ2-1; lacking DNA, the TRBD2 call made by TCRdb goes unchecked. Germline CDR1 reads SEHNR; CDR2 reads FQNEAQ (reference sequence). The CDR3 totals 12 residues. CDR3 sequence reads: CASSFSPSQKFF.

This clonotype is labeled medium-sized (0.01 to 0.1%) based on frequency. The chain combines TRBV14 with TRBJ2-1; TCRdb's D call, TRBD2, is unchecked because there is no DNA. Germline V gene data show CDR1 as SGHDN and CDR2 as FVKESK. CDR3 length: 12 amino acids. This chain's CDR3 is CASSSSWDEQFF.

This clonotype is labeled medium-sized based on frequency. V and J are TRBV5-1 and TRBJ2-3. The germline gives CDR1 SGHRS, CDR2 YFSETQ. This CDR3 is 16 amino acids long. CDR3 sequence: CASSLATSAFYDTQYF.

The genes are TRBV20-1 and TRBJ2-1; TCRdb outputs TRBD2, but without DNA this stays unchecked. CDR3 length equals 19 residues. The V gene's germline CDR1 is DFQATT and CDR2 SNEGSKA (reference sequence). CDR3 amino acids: CSATGERLAGVSSYNEQFF.

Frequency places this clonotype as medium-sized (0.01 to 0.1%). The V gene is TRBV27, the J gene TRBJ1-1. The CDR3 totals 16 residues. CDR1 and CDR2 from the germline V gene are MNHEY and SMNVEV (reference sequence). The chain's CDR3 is CASSFLGPAGGAEAFF.

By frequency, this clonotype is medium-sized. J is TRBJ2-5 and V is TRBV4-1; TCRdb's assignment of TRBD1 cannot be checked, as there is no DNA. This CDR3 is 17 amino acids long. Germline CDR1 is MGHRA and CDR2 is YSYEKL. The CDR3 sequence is CASSQLMIPGFGETQYF.

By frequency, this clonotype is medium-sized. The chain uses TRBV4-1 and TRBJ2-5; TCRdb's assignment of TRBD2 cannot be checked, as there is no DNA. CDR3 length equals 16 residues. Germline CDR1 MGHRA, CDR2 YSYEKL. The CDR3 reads CASSQDVEGVEETQYF.

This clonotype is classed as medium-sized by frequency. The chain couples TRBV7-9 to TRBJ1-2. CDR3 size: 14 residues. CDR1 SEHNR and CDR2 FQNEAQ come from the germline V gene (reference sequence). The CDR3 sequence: CASSLATHNYGYTF. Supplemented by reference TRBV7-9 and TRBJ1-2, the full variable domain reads DTGVSQNPRHKITKRGQNVTFRCDPISEHNRLYWYRQTLGQGPEFLTYFQNEAQLEKSRLLSDRFSAERPKGSFSTLEIQRTEQGDSAMYLCASSLATHNYGYTFGSGTRLTVV.

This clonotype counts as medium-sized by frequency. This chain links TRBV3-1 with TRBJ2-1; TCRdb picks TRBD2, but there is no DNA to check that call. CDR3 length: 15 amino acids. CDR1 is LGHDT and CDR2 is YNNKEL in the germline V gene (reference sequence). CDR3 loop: CASSPISGFYNEQFF.

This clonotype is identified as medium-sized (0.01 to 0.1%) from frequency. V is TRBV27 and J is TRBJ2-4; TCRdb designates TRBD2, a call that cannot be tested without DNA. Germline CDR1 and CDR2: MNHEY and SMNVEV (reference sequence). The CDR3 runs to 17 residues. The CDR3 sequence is CASSWVAGGGAKNIQYF.

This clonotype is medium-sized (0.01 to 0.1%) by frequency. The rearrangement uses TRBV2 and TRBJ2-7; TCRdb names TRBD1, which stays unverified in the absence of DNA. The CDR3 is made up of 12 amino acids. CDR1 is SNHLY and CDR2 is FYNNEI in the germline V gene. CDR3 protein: CASSGAYYEQYF.

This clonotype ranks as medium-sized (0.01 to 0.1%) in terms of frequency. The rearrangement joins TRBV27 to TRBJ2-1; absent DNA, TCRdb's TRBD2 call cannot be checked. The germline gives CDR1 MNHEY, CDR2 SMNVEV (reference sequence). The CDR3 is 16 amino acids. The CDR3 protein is CASSLLTAQGGNEQFF.

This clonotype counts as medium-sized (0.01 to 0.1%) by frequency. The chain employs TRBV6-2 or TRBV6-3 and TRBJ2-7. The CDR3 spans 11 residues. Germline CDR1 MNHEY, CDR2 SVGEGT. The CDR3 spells CASSRTYEQYF.

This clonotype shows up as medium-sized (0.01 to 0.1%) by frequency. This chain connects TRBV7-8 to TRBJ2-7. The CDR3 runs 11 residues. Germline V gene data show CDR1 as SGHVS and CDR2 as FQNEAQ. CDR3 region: CASSLSDEQYF. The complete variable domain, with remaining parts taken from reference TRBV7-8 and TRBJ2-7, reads GAGVSQSPRYKVAKRGQDVALRCDPISGHVSLFWYQQALGQGPEFLTYFQNEAQLDKSGLPSDRFFAERPEGSVSTLKIQRTQQEDSAVYLCASSLSDEQYFGPGTRLTVT.

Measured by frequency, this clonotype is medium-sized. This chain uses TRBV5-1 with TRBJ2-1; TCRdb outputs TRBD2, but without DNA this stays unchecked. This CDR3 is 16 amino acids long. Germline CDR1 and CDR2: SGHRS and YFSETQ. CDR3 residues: CASSVVRETSRDEQFF.

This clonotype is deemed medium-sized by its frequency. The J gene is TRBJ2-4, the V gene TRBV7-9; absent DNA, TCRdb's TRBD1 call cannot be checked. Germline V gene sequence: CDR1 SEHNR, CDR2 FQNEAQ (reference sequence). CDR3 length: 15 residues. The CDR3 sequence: CASSLEGRGRDIQYF.

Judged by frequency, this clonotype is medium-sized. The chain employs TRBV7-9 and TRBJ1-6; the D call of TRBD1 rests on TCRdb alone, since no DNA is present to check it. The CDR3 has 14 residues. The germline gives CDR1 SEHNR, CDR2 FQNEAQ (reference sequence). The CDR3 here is CASSSPDAFWSLHF.

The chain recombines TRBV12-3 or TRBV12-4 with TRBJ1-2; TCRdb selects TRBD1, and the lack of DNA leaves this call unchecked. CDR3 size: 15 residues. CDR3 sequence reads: CASSPVGGGRDGYTF.

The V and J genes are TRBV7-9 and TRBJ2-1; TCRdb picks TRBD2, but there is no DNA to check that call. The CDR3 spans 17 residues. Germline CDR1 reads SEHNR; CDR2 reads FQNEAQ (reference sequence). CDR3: CASSLFRAGVSYNEQFF.

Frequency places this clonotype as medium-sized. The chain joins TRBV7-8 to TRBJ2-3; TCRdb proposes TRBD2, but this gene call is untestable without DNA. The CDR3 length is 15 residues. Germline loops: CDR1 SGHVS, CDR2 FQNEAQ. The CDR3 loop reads CASSLAQRGTDTQYF.

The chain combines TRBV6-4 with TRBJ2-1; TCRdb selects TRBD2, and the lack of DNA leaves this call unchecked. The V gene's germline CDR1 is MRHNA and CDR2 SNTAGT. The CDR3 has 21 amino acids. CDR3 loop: CASPYTIHRASSGEAYNEQFF.

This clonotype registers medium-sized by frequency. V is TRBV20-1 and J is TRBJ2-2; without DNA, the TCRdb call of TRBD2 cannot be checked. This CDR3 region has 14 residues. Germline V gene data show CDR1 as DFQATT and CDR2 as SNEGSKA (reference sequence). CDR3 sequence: CSARQEGAGGELFF.

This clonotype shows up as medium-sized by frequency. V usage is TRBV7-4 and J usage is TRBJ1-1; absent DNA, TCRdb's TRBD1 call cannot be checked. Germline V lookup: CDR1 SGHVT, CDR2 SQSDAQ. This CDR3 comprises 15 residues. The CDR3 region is CASSLSSGGNTEAFF.

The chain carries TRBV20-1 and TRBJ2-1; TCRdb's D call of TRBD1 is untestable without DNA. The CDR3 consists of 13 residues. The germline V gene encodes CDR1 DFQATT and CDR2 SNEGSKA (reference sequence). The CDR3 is CSAPPDTYNEQFF.

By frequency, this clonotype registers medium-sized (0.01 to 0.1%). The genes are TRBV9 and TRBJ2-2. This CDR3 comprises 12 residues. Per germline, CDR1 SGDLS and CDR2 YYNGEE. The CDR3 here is CASSLGTGELFF.